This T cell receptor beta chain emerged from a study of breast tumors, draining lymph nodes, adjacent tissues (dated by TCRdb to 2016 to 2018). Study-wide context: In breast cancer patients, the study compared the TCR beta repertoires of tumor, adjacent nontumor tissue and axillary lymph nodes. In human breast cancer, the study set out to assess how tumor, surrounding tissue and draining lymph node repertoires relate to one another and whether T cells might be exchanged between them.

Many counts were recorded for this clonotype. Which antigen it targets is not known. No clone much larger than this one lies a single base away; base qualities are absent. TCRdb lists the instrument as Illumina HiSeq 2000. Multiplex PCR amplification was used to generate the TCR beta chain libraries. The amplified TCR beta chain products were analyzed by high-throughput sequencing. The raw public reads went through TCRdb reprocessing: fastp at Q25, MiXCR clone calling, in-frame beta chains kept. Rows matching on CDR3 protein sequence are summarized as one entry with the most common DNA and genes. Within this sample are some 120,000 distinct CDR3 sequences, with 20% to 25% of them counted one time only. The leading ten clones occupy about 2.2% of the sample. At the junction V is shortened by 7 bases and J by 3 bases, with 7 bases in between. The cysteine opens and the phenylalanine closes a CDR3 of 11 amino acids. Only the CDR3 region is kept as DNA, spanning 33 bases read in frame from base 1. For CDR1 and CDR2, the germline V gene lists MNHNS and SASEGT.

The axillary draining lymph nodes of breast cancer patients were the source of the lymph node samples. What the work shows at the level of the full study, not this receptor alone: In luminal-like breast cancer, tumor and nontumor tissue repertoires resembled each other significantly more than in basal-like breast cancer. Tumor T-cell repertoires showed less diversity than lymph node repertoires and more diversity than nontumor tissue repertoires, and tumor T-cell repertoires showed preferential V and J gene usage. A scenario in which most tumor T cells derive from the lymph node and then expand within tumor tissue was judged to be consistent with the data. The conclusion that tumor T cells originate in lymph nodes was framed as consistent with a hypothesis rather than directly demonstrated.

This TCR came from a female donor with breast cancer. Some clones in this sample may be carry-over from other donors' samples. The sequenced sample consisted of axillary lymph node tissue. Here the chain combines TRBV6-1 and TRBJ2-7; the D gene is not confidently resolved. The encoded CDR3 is CASTSSYEQYF. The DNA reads TGTGCCAGCACCAGTAGCTACGAGCAGTACTTC.